The entry below gives a single T cell receptor beta chain sequence along with its context. Its antigen specificity is not known. The sample holds no much larger clone one base away, and base qualities are not on file. The entry originates in a study of blood T cell repertoires in COVID-19 (dated by TCRdb to 2020 to 2021). A note on the overall study: Collaborator samples came from the United States, Italy and Spain and covered acute and convalescent phases of COVID-19. The samples were drawn from the first 160 participants of the ongoing ImmuneRACE study and from 950 to 1,500 subjects provided by 6 global collaborators. A de-identified subject ID, COVID-19 status, age in years and sex were almost always included in the sample metadata. The repertoires were made available in a free public database intended to serve as a resource for research on the immune response to SARS-CoV-2. Where HLA class I and class II types were available, the types were taken from metadata supplied by the sample provider, not from assay-based typing. The material from the prospective study consisted of cDNA or gDNA derived from T cells, B-cell-depleted T cells, or PBMCs. Subjects who had been exposed to COVID-19, were actively infected with it, or had recovered from it provided the deeply sampled blood TCRbeta repertoires that made up the dataset.

Findings and caveats that apply to the study as a whole: How much clinical and demographic metadata was included differed by source and by participant, and the metadata was provided uncurated.

The germline V gene gives CDR1 as MDHEN and CDR2 as SYDVKM. Clipping removes 3 bases from V and 5 bases from J, with 6 as the unmatched junction base count. The CDR3 runs 15 amino acids, cysteine and phenylalanine included. The DNA shown is the 45-base CDR3, in frame from base 1. TCRbeta CDR3 regions were amplified from genomic DNA by means of the immunoSEQ Assay, a bias-controlled multiplex PCR. The paper's processing steps were these. Within the assay, amplification of reference gene primers was used to estimate how many nucleated cells each sample contained. To quantify the absolute abundance of each unique TCRbeta CDR3 rearrangement, sequence reads were collapsed and filtered. For each sample, productive Simpson clonality was calculated by taking the square root of Simpson's diversity index across productive rearrangements. TCRdb took over this immuneACCESS table, retaining in-frame rearrangements with V and J assigned. Such tables are incomplete; in checked studies, under half of the missing clones stem from an unresolved V gene, and the remainder is unexplained. The V and J calls and clone size come from that table; D and trimming were worked out from the DNA. Here the sample has 150,000 to 200,000 clones; about 80% occur a single time. The ten most abundant clones make up 6.5% to 9.5% of the sample.

One collaborating source in Seattle enrolled patients during active infection and followed them longitudinally through the course of disease. The collaborating institutions used their own protocols to collect whole blood in K2EDTA tubes. For TCRbeta analysis, collaborators shipped samples in one of three forms: frozen whole blood, isolated PBMCs, or DNA extracted from either of those sample types. The sequence came from a woman aged 55 to 70 with COVID-19, enrolled during active disease. Source material: peripheral blood. Rearrangement joined TRBV28 to TRBJ2-3, with 9 bases matching TRBD2. The DNA is as follows: TGTGCCAGCAGTTTGCGGGAGGGCCATATAGATACGCAGTATTTT. Its translation is CASSLREGHIDTQYF.